This T cell receptor (beta chain) was observed in a study of OX40 agonist ivuxolimab in advanced cancers. Points from the study as a whole: The mean number of expanded clones was higher in CD8+ T cells than in CD4+. Nonresponders, in some cases, also had low normalized T-cell clonal expansion.

If patients had autoimmune disease history or systemic immunosuppression, they were excluded. Sampled blood was obtained at baseline, cycle 4 day 1, and cycle 7 day 1. Profiling relied on immunoSEQ multiplex PCR, and the TCRdb table lists in-frame clones only, not all of them. The sample records about 98,000 clones, less than 90% being singletons. Comments on this clone: The antigen is not known.

V lost 4 bases, J lost 0 bases, and 16 bases lay in between. Germline V gives CDR1 SGHTA, CDR2 FQGTGA. There are 17 residues in the CDR3. The chain recombines TRBV7-3 with TRBJ1-3; D might be TRBD1 (5 bases). This receptor was taken from an adult with an advanced solid tumor such as melanoma, head and neck, liver or kidney cancer. The source was CD4+ or CD8+ T cells sorted from blood, collected in a trial of the OX40 agonist ivuxolimab. The CDR3 sequence: CASSSGHPRGSGNTIYF. The CDR3 DNA is TGTGCCAGCAGCTCCGGACACCCGAGGGGCTCTGGAAACACCATATATTTT.